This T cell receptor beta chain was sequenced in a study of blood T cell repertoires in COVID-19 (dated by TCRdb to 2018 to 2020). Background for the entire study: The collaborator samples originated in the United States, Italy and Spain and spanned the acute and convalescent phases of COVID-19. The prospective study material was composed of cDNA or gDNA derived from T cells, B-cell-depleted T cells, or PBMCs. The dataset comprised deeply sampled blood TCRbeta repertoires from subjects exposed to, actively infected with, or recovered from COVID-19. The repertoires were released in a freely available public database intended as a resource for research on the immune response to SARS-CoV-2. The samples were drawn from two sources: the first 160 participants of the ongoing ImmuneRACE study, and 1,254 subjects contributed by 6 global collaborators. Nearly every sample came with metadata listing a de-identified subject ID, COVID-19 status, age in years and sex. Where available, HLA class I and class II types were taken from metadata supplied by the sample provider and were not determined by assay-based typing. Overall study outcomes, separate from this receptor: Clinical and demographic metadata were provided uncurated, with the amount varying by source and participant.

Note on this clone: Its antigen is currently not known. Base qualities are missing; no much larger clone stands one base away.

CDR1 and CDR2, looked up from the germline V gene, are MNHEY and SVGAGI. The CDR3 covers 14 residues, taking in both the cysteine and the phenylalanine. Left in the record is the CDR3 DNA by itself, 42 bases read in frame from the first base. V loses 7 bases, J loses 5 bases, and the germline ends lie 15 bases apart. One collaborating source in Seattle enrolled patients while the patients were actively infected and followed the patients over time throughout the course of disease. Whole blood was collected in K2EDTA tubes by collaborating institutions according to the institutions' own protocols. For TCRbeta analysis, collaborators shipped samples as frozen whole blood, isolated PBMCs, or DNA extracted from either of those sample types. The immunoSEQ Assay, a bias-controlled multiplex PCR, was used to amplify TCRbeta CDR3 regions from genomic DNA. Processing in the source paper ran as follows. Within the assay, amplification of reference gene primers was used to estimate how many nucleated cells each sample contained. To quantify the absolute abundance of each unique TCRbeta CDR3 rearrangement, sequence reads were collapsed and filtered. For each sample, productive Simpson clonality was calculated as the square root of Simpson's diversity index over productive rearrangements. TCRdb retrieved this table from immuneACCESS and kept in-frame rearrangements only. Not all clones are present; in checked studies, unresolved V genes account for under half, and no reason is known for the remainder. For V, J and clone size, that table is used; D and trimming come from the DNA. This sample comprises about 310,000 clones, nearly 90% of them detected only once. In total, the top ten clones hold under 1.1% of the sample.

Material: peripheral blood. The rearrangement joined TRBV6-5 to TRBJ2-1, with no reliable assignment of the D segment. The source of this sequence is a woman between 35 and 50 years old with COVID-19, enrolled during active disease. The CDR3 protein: CASTGSPTNNEQFF. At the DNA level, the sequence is TGTGCCAGCACTGGTAGCCCTACCAACAATGAGCAGTTCTTC.